This T cell receptor (beta chain) was found in a study of blood T cell repertoires in COVID-19 (dated by TCRdb to the early 2020s). Concerning the study at large: Collaborator samples came from the United States, Italy and Spain and covered acute and convalescent phases of COVID-19. The prospective study material was composed of cDNA or gDNA derived from T cells, B-cell-depleted T cells, or PBMCs. Deeply sampled blood TCRbeta repertoires from subjects exposed to, actively infected with, or recovered from COVID-19 were included in the dataset. A freely available public database, intended as a resource for researchers studying the immune response to SARS-CoV-2, is where the repertoires were released. Samples were obtained from the ongoing ImmuneRACE study (first 160 participants) and from roughly 1,300 subjects provided by 6 global collaborators. Nearly every sample came with metadata listing a de-identified subject ID, COVID-19 status, age in years and sex. HLA class I and class II types, where available, came from metadata supplied by the sample provider rather than from assay-based typing.

In Seattle, one collaborating source enrolled patients while the infection was active and tracked those patients longitudinally over the course of disease. The collaborating institutions used their own protocols to collect whole blood in K2EDTA tubes. For TCRbeta analysis, collaborators shipped samples in one of three forms: frozen whole blood, isolated PBMCs, or DNA extracted from either of those sample types. The junction carries 21 bases between V and J, which are trimmed by 1 base and 2 bases respectively. Counted from cysteine to phenylalanine, this CDR3 has 18 amino acids. The read is trimmed to its CDR3 DNA, 54 bases read in frame from base 1. Via the germline V gene (reference sequence), CDR1 is GTSNPN and CDR2 SVGIG. TCRbeta CDR3 regions were amplified from genomic DNA by means of the immunoSEQ Assay, a bias-controlled multiplex PCR. The source study handled its data this way. The number of nucleated cells in each sample was estimated by amplification of reference gene primers within the assay. To quantify the absolute abundance of each unique TCRbeta CDR3 rearrangement, sequence reads were collapsed and filtered. For each sample, productive Simpson clonality was calculated as the square root of Simpson's diversity index across productive rearrangements. Sourced from immuneACCESS, this table was stored by TCRdb with only in-frame sequences that have V and J called. A share of the clones is absent; for the studies checked, an unresolved V gene accounts for under half, and the remainder has no known explanation. Clone size and the V and J calls come from that table; the DNA yielded D and trimming. The sample table holds some 300,000 clones, of which 85% to 90% were seen once. Of the sample, approximately 6% is held by the ten largest clones.

Study-wide conclusions, independent of this receptor: The amount of clinical and demographic metadata varied by source and participant and was provided uncurated.

There are a few counts of this clone. There is no known antigen for this receptor. No quality values exist for individual bases; no much larger clone is one base distant. Sequencing was carried out using peripheral blood. The chain is made from TRBV30 and TRBJ1-5; possibly the D gene is TRBD1, per 5 matching bases. This TCR was recovered from a woman aged 45 to 65 with COVID-19, enrolled during active disease. The CDR3 is CAWSGTTAVRAGNQPQHF. At the DNA level, the sequence is TGTGCCTGGAGTGGAACGACAGCTGTCCGAGCTGGCAATCAGCCCCAGCATTTT.